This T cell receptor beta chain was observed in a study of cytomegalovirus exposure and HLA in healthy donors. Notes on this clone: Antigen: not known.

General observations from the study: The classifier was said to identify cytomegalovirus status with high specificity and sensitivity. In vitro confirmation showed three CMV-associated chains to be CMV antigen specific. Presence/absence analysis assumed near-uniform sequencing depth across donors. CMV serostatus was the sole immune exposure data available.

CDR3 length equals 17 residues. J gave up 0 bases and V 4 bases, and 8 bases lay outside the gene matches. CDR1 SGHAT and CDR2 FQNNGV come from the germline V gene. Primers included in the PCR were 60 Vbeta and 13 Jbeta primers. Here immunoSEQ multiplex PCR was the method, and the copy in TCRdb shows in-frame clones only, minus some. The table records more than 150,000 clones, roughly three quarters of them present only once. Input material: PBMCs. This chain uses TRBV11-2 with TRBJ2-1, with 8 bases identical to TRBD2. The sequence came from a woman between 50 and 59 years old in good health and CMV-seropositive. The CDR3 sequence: CASSSLAGFSSYNEQFF. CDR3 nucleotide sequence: TGTGCCAGCAGCTCGTTAGCGGGATTTAGCTCCTACAATGAGCAGTTCTTC.